The clone carrying this TCR beta chain was observed once. This CDR3 is 14 amino acids long. J lost 0 bases, V lost 8 bases, and 6 bases had no gene match. The germline gives CDR1 MDHEN, CDR2 SYDVKM. The data derive from a study of blood T cell repertoires in COVID-19. Turning to the study itself: The analysed material was cDNA or gDNA that came from T cells, B-cell-depleted T cells, or PBMCs.

Recovered status applied to Cohort 3 donors who had two consecutive negative PCRs. It also applied to those with clearance or with symptom resolution. As processed by the authors: Scientists estimated how many nucleated cells there were by amplifying reference gene primers. Only in-frame clones appear in the TCRdb table, and some are missing; sequencing was by immunoSEQ multiplex PCR. D and trimming come from the DNA, and the V and J calls and clone size come from that table. The sample holds approximately 440,000 clones, about nine tenths seen once. The sequencing sample was made of PBMCs or T cells enriched from blood (not recorded which). The chain couples TRBV28 to TRBJ1-2; TRBD1 matches at 7 bases. The receptor's source is a man aged 18-30 years who had recovered from COVID-19. The CDR3 DNA follows: TGTGCCAGCGATACCGGGACAGCTAACTATGGCTACACCTTC. Residues: CASDTGTANYGYTF.